This TCR beta chain stems from a study of CD8+ T cells in alopecia areata. Study-level information: Treated patients were given oral tofacitinib, which was dosed at 5 to 10 mg twice daily.

The sample's treatment: oral pan-JAK inhibitor, 5-10 mg twice daily. Turning to this clone: The identical CDR3 is also encoded by other nucleotide sequences in the sample.

The authors extracted RNA and reverse transcribed it into cDNA as the sequencing template. Only in-frame clones appear in the TCRdb table, and some are missing; sequencing was by immunoSEQ multiplex PCR. Among around 150,000 clones, 82% were seen once, and the ten largest hold around 25%. The clonotype originates from a human donor with alopecia areata. The starting material was CD8+ T cells sorted from blood, obtained at week 4, from a patient treated with tofacitinib.

CDR3 coding DNA: TGTGCCAGCAGCTTTGGGGGGAACACCGGGGAGCTGTTTTTT. It codes for CASSFGGNTGELFF. The chain is built from TRBV5-6 and TRBJ2-2, with D perhaps TRBD1 or TRBD2 (5 bases each). Trimming left V 2 bases short and J 1 base short, with 6 bases between. The CDR3 sequence is 14 residues long. In germline, CDR1 is SGHDT, CDR2 YYEEEE.